The entry that follows covers one T cell receptor beta chain sequence. Between the trimmed V and J ends, which lost 4 bases and 10 bases, there was a span of 9 bases. This CDR3 has 12 residues. Germline values: CDR1 SGDLS, CDR2 YYNGEE. This specimen comes from a study of blood T cell repertoires in COVID-19. About the research overall: COVID-19 samples, acute and convalescent, were from the United States, Italy and Spain. Sample material is recorded as cDNA or gDNA derived from T cells, B-cell-depleted T cells, or PBMCs.

Source study methods: Nucleated cell counts were estimated from reference gene primer amplification. Sequenced by immunoSEQ multiplex PCR; TCRdb stores in-frame clones only, minus some. V, J and clone size are taken as reported in that table, and D and trimming were inferred from the DNA itself. This sample carries 170,000 or so clones, around four fifths of them seen once, and the ten largest clones take roughly 2.9%. V gene TRBV9 combines with J gene TRBJ1-6; TRBD1 is a possible D gene (6 bases). The sequenced material came from peripheral blood. The sequence was obtained from a woman aged 55 to 70 with acute or convalescent COVID-19. The CDR3 bases are TGTGCCAGCAGCCGGGGGGCCTCACCCCTCCACTTT. Translated, it gives CASSRGASPLHF.